Listed below are T cell receptor beta chains from one sample, sequenced in a study of response to subunit inactivated influenza vaccine. TCRdb recomputed calls from the RT-PCR reads with MiXCR, one row per CDR3 protein. The sample carries roughly 700,000 distinct CDR3 sequences, approximately 15% recorded once. The sample in question was PBMCs from blood, obtained approximately 15 days before vaccination. The origin of the receptors is a man aged 45-65 years who received an inactivated influenza vaccine. Both conserved end residues are part of each CDR3. A D gene is named only where the DNA matches it firmly. Some rows mark clone size as missing; the rest say once, few, many or name a class of expanded clone.

V	J	size	D	DNA	CDR3
TRBV29-1	TRBJ2-3	many	-	TGCAGCGTTGGCCGCGGGGCAGATACGCAGTATTTT	CSVGRGADTQYF
TRBV20-1	TRBJ1-1	-	-	TGCAGTGCTTCCGGGAGGAACACTGAAGTTTTCTTT	CSASGRNTEVFF
TRBV28	TRBJ2-2	-	TRBD2	TGTGCCAGCACTCGCGGGGGGACGACCGGGGAGCTGTTTTTT	CASTRGGTTGELFF
TRBV5-1	TRBJ2-3	few	TRBD1	TGCGCCAGCAGCTTACGGACAGGGGAGGATACGCAGTATTTT	CASSLRTGEDTQYF
TRBV7-8	TRBJ2-6	-	-	TGTGCCAGCAGCTTTGGGGCGCCTGGGGCCAACGTCCTGACTTTC	CASSFGAPGANVLTF
TRBV20-1	TRBJ2-5	-	-	TGCAGTGCTAGGTCACGTCGGACGGAAGAGACCCAGTACTTC	CSARSRRTEETQYF
TRBV5-5	TRBJ2-7	few	-	TGTGCCAGCAGCTCCCAGGACGGGATATACGAGCAGTACTTC	CASSSQDGIYEQYF
TRBV6-1	TRBJ2-7	few	-	TGTGCCAGCAGTGGGACCTCGGCGGCCTACGAGCAGTACTTC	CASSGTSAAYEQYF
TRBV20-1	TRBJ2-1	many	-	TGCAGTGCTAGGTTGTACAATGAGCAGTTCTTC	CSARLYNEQFF
TRBV18	TRBJ1-4	few	TRBD1	TGTGCCAGCTCAATGCGGACAGGGCAGAATGAAAAACTGTTTTTT	CASSMRTGQNEKLFF
TRBV16	TRBJ2-7	few	-	TGTGCCAGCAGCCGACAGGCCACTGTTTCCCACGAGCAGTACTTC	CASSRQATVSHEQYF
TRBV4-3	TRBJ2-5	many	TRBD1	TGCGCCAGCAGCCAAGATTGGACGACAGGGCAAGAGACCCAGTACTTC	CASSQDWTTGQETQYF
TRBV5-4	TRBJ2-2	few	TRBD1	TGTGCCAGCAGCTTGGCCCTAAAGATGGGACAGGGGAACACCGGGGAGCTGTTTTTT	CASSLALKMGQGNTGELFF
TRBV6-6	TRBJ2-1	few	TRBD2	TGTGCCAGCAGTCGGGGGGAGGTCAATGAGCAGTTCTTC	CASSRGEVNEQFF
TRBV6-2/TRBV6-3	TRBJ2-5	-	TRBD1	TGTGCCAGCAGGCGGGACAGGGTCCTGCGGGAGACCCAGTACTTC	CASRRDRVLRETQYF
TRBV6-1	TRBJ1-1	few	TRBD1	TGTGCCAGCAGTGCCCGGACAGGCAACACTGAAGCTTTCTTT	CASSARTGNTEAFF
TRBV7-2	TRBJ1-5	many	TRBD1	TGTGCCAGCAGCTCAGGGGGGATCGCTCAGCCCCAGCATTTT	CASSSGGIAQPQHF
TRBV5-6	TRBJ2-3	-	-	TGTGCCAGCAGCGCAAGACAGTCAAGAGATACGCAGTATTTT	CASSARQSRDTQYF
TRBV20-1	TRBJ1-5	-	-	TGCAGTGCTAGAGGAGCAGGGGTGTCTCAGCCCCAGCATTTT	CSARGAGVSQPQHF